This T cell receptor (beta chain) was sequenced for a study of T cell responses to AZD1222 COVID-19 vaccine. Turning to the study itself: Pooled together were second doses at about 4 or about 12 weeks. Findings and limits, study-wide: Repertoires were collected only later (after the peak T cell response had occurred).

In germline, CDR1 is SGHDT, CDR2 YYEEEE. Trimming took 5 bases from V and 3 from J, leaving 9 bases between them. This CDR3 has 12 residues. With regard to this clone: Its specificity is not known.

Profiled with immunoSEQ multiplex PCR; TCRdb holds only in-frame clones, not every one. The sample includes 95,000 to 150,000 clones, around 90% of them seen just once. The chain has TRBV5-6 and TRBJ2-7; TRBD1 is a possible D gene (6 bases). The sample consisted of peripheral blood, taken on day 0 of AZD1222 vaccination. This receptor was obtained from an adult in good health. The CDR3 DNA follows: TGTGCCAGCAGGTTACAGGGCTACGAGCAGTACTTC. Its translation is CASRLQGYEQYF.